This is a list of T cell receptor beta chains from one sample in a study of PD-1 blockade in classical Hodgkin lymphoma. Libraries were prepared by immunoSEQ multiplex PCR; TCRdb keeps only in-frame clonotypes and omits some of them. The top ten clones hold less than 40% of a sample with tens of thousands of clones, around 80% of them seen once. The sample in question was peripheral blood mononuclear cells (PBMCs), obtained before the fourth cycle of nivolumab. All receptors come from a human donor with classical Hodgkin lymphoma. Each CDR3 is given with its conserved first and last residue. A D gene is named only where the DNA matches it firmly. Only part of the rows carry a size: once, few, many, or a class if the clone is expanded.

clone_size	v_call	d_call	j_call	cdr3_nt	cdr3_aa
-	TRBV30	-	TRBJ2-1	TGTGCCTGGGGGGTGGGCCATAACAATGAGCAGTTCTTC	CAWGVGHNNEQFF
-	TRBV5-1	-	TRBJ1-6	TGCGCCAGCAGCTTGATGGGTCGGGGGAGCTCCTATAATTCACCCCTCCACTTT	CASSLMGRGSSYNSPLHF
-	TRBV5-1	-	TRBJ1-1	TGCGCCAGCAGCTTGGGGGAATCTGAAGCTTTCTTT	CASSLGESEAFF
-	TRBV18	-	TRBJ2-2	TGTGCCAGCTCACCAGGCAGGGAGGAGCTGTTTTTT	CASSPGREELFF
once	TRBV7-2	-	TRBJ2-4	TGTGCCAGCAGCTACAGGTGGAAGGACATTCAGTACTTC	CASSYRWKDIQYF
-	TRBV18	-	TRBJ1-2	TGTGCCAGCTCACCGGGGACGCTTACTAACTATGGCTACACCTTC	CASSPGTLTNYGYTF
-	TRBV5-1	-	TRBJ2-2	TGCGCCAGCAGATCTAGCAATGGGAACACCGGGGAGCTGTTTTTT	CASRSSNGNTGELFF
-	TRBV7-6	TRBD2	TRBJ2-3	TGTGCCAGCAGTTCTCTAGCGGGCCTTAGCACAGATACGCAGTATTTT	CASSSLAGLSTDTQYF
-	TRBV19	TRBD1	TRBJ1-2	TGTGCCAGTAGCCTTGCGGACAGGCCCGACTATGGCTACACCTTC	CASSLADRPDYGYTF
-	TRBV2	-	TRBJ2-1	TGTGCCAGCAGTGACACTCGGGGCCCCTACAATGAGCAGTTCTTC	CASSDTRGPYNEQFF
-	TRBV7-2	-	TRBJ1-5	TGTGCCAGCAGCTTAGGGCTGGGGGTCCCCAATCAGCCCCAGCATTTT	CASSLGLGVPNQPQHF
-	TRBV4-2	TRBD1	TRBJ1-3	TGTGCCAGCAGCCGGCAGGGGGCCCTTGGAAACACCATATATTTT	CASSRQGALGNTIYF
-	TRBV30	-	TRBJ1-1	TGTGCCTGGAGCAGACAGACGAACACTGAAGCTTTCTTT	CAWSRQTNTEAFF
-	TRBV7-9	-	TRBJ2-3	TGTGCCAGCAGCCCATATGGGGGCGGGCGCACAGATACGCAGTATTTT	CASSPYGGGRTDTQYF
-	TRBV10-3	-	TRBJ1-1	TGTGCCATCAGTGAGTTGTTAGGGGGTGACACTGAAGCTTTCTTT	CAISELLGGDTEAFF
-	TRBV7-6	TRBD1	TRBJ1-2	TGTGCCAGCAGCTCTAGACAGGGGGAAGACTATGGCTACACCTTC	CASSSRQGEDYGYTF
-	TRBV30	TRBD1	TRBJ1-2	TGTGCCTGGAGGCGGACAGGGCGGGAGTATGGCTACACCTTC	CAWRRTGREYGYTF
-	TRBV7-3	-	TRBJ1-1	TGTGCCAGCAGCATGGGACCGCTCACTGAAGCTTTCTTT	CASSMGPLTEAFF
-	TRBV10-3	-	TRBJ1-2	TGTGCCATCAGTGAGGCGGAGAACTATGGCTACACCTTC	CAISEAENYGYTF
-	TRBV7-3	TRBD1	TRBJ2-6	TGTGCCAGCAGCTCTTCCGCGACAGGGCTCTCTTCTGGGGCCAACGTCCTGACTTTC	CASSSSATGLSSGANVLTF
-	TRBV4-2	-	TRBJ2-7	TGTGCCAGCAGCCAAGTTCGGGCCAACACTTTCTACGAGCAGTACTTC	CASSQVRANTFYEQYF
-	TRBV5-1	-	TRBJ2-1	TGCGCCAGCAGCTTGGAAGCCAGCTCCTACAATGAGCAGTTCTTC	CASSLEASSYNEQFF
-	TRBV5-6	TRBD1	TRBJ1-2	TGTGCCAGCAGTAAACAGGGGGCGGACTATGGCTACACCTTC	CASSKQGADYGYTF
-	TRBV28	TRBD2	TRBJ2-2	TGTGCCAGCAGCCTCGGGAGGGGGGGTCCCACCGGGGAGCTGTTTTTT	CASSLGRGGPTGELFF
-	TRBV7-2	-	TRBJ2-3	TGTGCCAGCAGTTATAGACAGACCACAGATACGCAGTATTTT	CASSYRQTTDTQYF
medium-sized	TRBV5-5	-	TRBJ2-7	TGTGCCAGCAGCTTGGCAGGACTTGAGCAGTACTTC	CASSLAGLEQYF
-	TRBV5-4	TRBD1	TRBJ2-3	TGTGCCAGCAGCCACGGTGGGACAGTCCCCTCAGATACGCAGTATTTT	CASSHGGTVPSDTQYF
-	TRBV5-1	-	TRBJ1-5	TGCGCCAGCAGGGAGGGACCGAGTAGCAATCAGCCCCAGCATTTT	CASREGPSSNQPQHF
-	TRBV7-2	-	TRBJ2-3	TGTGCCAGCAGCTTAGGGGGGGGCCGGCGGTATTTT	CASSLGGGRRYF
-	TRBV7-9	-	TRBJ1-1	TGTGCCAGCAGCGTGACAGTGAACACTGAAGCTTTCTTT	CASSVTVNTEAFF
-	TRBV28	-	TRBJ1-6	TGTGCCAGCAGGAGATCGGGACGGAATTCACCCCTCCACTTT	CASRRSGRNSPLHF
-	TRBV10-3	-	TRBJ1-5	TGTGCCATCAGTGAAGGCCCCTTGGGCAATCAGCCCCAGCATTTT	CAISEGPLGNQPQHF
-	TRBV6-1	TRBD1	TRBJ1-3	TGTGCCAGCAGTGAAGCGGGGGACAGGGGCGACACCATATATTTT	CASSEAGDRGDTIYF
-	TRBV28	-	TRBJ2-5	TGTGCCATAACTAGCCCCGGGGGCGGAGGTCAAGAGACCCAGTACTTC	CAITSPGGGGQETQYF
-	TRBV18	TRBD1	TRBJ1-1	TGTGCCAGCTCACCTCCAGACAGGGAAGAAGCTTTCTTT	CASSPPDREEAFF
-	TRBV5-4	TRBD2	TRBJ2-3	TGTGCCAGCAGCTTAGGGACTAGCTTAAGGACAGATACGCAGTATTTT	CASSLGTSLRTDTQYF
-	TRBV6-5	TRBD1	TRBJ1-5	TGTGCCAGCAGTACCACCCGACAGGGAGGTCAGCCCCAGCATTTT	CASSTTRQGGQPQHF
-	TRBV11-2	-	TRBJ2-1	TGTGCCTCGGGGCAGGGGACTTACAATGAGCAGTTCTTC	CASGQGTYNEQFF
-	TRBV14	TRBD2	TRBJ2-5	TGTGCCAGCAGCCAGGCATTTAGCGGGGGAGAGACCCAGTACTTC	CASSQAFSGGETQYF
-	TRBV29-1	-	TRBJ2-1	TGCAGCGCACTTCAGGGGACCTCCTCTGGCAATGAGCAGTTCTTC	CSALQGTSSGNEQFF
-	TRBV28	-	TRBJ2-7	TGTGCCAGCAGTTTAGGCGACGGGACCTACGAGCAGTACTTC	CASSLGDGTYEQYF
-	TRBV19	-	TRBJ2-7	TGTGCCAGTAGTAGGGCCGACAGCTACGAGCAGTACTTC	CASSRADSYEQYF
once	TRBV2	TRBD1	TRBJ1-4	TGTGCCAGCACCCGAGCGGGACAGGGAAGTGAAAAACTGTTTTTT	CASTRAGQGSEKLFF
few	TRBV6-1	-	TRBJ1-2	TGTGCCAGCAGTGTAAGAGTCGTTGAGACGAAAGCTAACTATGGCTACACCTTC	CASSVRVVETKANYGYTF
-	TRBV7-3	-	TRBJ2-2	TGTGCCAGCAGCTCCCAGCCTCGACAGATCACCGGGGAGCTGTTTTTT	CASSSQPRQITGELFF
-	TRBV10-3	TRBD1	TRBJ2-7	TGTGCCATCAGTGATTCTGGGACAGGGGTCTTCGAGCAGTACTTC	CAISDSGTGVFEQYF
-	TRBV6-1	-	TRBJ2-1	TGTGCCAGCAGTGAAGCTAGAGGCGTTGGGTCCTACAATGAGCAGTTCTTC	CASSEARGVGSYNEQFF
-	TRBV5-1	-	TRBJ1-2	TGCGCCAGCAGCTTGGCCAGAAGACAGGAGGGTATCACCTTC	CASSLARRQEGITF
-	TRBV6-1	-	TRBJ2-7	TGTGCCAGCACCCAGCCAGGGTCCTACGAGCAGTACTTC	CASTQPGSYEQYF
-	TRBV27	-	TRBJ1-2	TGTGCCAGCAGTTTATCTGGTAGGGGTGGCTACACCTTC	CASSLSGRGGYTF
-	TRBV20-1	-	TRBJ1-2	TGCAGTGCTAGGCTCGGGGGGGGCTACACCTTC	CSARLGGGYTF
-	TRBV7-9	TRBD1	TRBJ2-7	TGTGCCAGCAGCTTAGATTTACAGGGGGACTACGAGCAGTACTTC	CASSLDLQGDYEQYF
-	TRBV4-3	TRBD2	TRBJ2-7	TGCGCCAGCAGCCCGGAAGCCTCCGGGACTAGCGGGGGGCCCTACGAGCAGTACTTC	CASSPEASGTSGGPYEQYF
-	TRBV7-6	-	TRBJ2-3	TGTGCCAGCAGCTTATGGGGCCCAGCAGATACGCAGTATTTT	CASSLWGPADTQYF
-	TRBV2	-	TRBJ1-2	TGTGCCAGCAGTGAATCTCGGGGCAGCATTTATGGCTACACCTTC	CASSESRGSIYGYTF
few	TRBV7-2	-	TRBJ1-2	TGTGCCAGCAGCTTAGAGATCGGGGACTATGGCTACACCTTC	CASSLEIGDYGYTF
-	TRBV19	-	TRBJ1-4	TGTGCCGGCGGGGGGGGTGCAACTAATGAAAAACTGTTTTTT	CAGGGGATNEKLFF
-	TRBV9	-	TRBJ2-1	TGTGCCAGCAGCGTAGGATTGGGGAGCTACAATGAGCAGTTCTTC	CASSVGLGSYNEQFF
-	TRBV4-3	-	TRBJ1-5	TGCGCCAGCAGCCAAGTCTTCCCGCAGGGCGGGTTTGTAGGAAGCAATCAGCCCCAGCATTTT	CASSQVFPQGGFVGSNQPQHF
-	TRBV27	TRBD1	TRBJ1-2	TGTGCCAGCAGACAAAGGGGTACAGGGGGGCGCGTCTATGGCTACACCTTC	CASRQRGTGGRVYGYTF